Listed below are T cell receptor beta chains from one sample, sequenced in a study of T cell responses to AZD1222 COVID-19 vaccine. This table comes from immunoSEQ multiplex PCR, and its TCRdb copy is limited to in-frame clones, with some not included. The sample has 170,000 or so clones, 90% seen once. Sequencing used peripheral blood, obtained on day 0 of AZD1222 vaccination. Receptors originate from an adult in good health. Both conserved end residues are part of each CDR3. Fields, in order: V gene, clone size, J gene, D gene, CDR3 protein, CDR3 DNA. A D gene is named only where the DNA matches it firmly. Clone size is stated in some rows and not others, as once, few, many or a class when expanded.

v_call: TRBV28; clone_size: .; j_call: TRBJ2-6; d_call: .; cdr3_aa: CASSLLGGAEVNVLTF; cdr3_nt: TGTGCCAGCAGTTTACTAGGGGGGGCGGAGGTCAACGTCCTGACTTTC
v_call: TRBV11-2; clone_size: .; j_call: TRBJ1-2; d_call: .; cdr3_aa: CASSLDRTAQDTF; cdr3_nt: TGTGCCAGCAGCTTAGATCGAACAGCTCAAGACACCTTC
v_call: TRBV28; clone_size: .; j_call: TRBJ2-7; d_call: .; cdr3_aa: CASSFQNPTGLYEQYF; cdr3_nt: TGTGCCAGCAGTTTCCAGAACCCTACAGGGCTCTACGAGCAGTACTTC
v_call: TRBV3-1/TRBV3-2; clone_size: .; j_call: TRBJ1-2; d_call: TRBD1; cdr3_aa: CASSQAGQGSYTF; cdr3_nt: TGTGCCAGCAGCCAAGCGGGACAGGGTTCCTACACCTTC
v_call: TRBV3-1/TRBV3-2; clone_size: .; j_call: TRBJ1-2; d_call: .; cdr3_aa: CASSQDLRGSDYGYTF; cdr3_nt: TGTGCCAGCAGCCAAGACCTAAGGGGATCGGACTATGGCTACACCTTC
v_call: TRBV7-8; clone_size: .; j_call: TRBJ1-1; d_call: .; cdr3_aa: CASSRQEGGTEAFF; cdr3_nt: TGTGCCAGCAGTAGACAGGAAGGGGGGACTGAAGCTTTCTTT
v_call: TRBV18; clone_size: .; j_call: TRBJ1-2; d_call: .; cdr3_aa: CASSPDSENYGYTF; cdr3_nt: TGTGCCAGCTCACCCGACAGTGAAAACTATGGCTACACCTTC
v_call: TRBV6-5; clone_size: .; j_call: TRBJ1-4; d_call: .; cdr3_aa: CASSPTVGANEKLFF; cdr3_nt: TGTGCCAGCAGTCCGACGGTGGGGGCTAATGAAAAACTGTTTTTT
v_call: TRBV7-2; clone_size: .; j_call: TRBJ2-3; d_call: .; cdr3_aa: CASSLAPVDTQYF; cdr3_nt: TGTGCCAGCAGCTTAGCACCCGTAGATACGCAGTATTTT
v_call: TRBV9; clone_size: .; j_call: TRBJ1-1; d_call: .; cdr3_aa: CASSSRQGEAFF; cdr3_nt: TGTGCCAGCAGCTCCCGGCAGGGTGAAGCTTTCTTT
v_call: TRBV27; clone_size: .; j_call: TRBJ2-3; d_call: .; cdr3_aa: CASSEGYGTDTQYF; cdr3_nt: TGTGCCAGCAGTGAGGGTTACGGCACAGATACGCAGTATTTT
v_call: TRBV5-1; clone_size: few; j_call: TRBJ2-2; d_call: TRBD1; cdr3_aa: CASSFRLRTGGTGELFF; cdr3_nt: TGCGCCAGCAGCTTTAGGCTGCGGACAGGGGGCACCGGGGAGCTGTTTTTT
v_call: TRBV6-5; clone_size: .; j_call: TRBJ2-1; d_call: .; cdr3_aa: CASRGQSRNEQFF; cdr3_nt: TGTGCCAGCAGAGGACAGTCTCGCAATGAGCAGTTCTTC
v_call: TRBV4-2; clone_size: .; j_call: TRBJ2-3; d_call: TRBD2; cdr3_aa: CASSQDRASGGLTDTQYF; cdr3_nt: TGTGCCAGCAGCCAAGATAGGGCTAGCGGGGGCCTCACAGATACGCAGTATTTT
v_call: TRBV15; clone_size: few; j_call: TRBJ1-3; d_call: .; cdr3_aa: CATSREKGYSGNTIYF; cdr3_nt: TGTGCCACCAGCAGAGAAAAGGGATACTCTGGAAACACCATATATTTT
v_call: TRBV7-9; clone_size: once; j_call: TRBJ2-1; d_call: .; cdr3_aa: CASSLEPKQFF; cdr3_nt: TGTGCCAGCAGCTTAGAGCCCAAGCAGTTCTTC